This is a list of T cell receptor beta chains from one sample in a study of cytomegalovirus exposure and HLA in healthy donors. TCRdb's table, derived via immunoSEQ multiplex PCR, lists solely in-frame clones and lacks some. This sample lists about 84,000 clones; its ten largest clones have about 0.61%. The sequencing sample was made of PBMCs. All receptors come from a man over 45 in good health and CMV-seronegative. The CDR3 runs from the conserved cysteine through the conserved F or W. D genes are given only for firm matches.

v_gene,d_gene,j_gene,CDR3aa,CDR3nt
TRBV7-6,.,TRBJ1-3,CASSSDSSSGNTIYF,TGTGCCAGCAGCTCAGACAGCAGCTCTGGAAACACCATATATTTT
TRBV18,.,TRBJ2-7,CASSRTAQFYEQYF,TGTGCCAGCTCAAGGACAGCCCAGTTCTACGAGCAGTACTTC
TRBV7-6,TRBD1,TRBJ2-3,CASSQGTGGYTDTQYF,TGTGCCAGCAGCCAGGGGACAGGGGGCTACACAGATACGCAGTATTTT
TRBV7-6,.,TRBJ1-1,CASSRTLGPEAFF,TGTGCCAGCAGCAGGACACTGGGCCCTGAAGCTTTCTTT
TRBV5-1,.,TRBJ1-2,CASSSSYLDGYTF,TGCGCCAGCAGCTCGTCTTACTTGGATGGCTACACCTTC
TRBV6-5,TRBD1,TRBJ1-6,CASSYGQGPSSPLHF,TGTGCCAGCAGTTACGGACAGGGCCCAAGCTCACCCCTCCACTTT
TRBV7-2,.,TRBJ1-5,CASSFWGGSNQPQHF,TGTGCCAGCAGCTTTTGGGGGGGTAGCAATCAGCCCCAGCATTTT
TRBV7-3,.,TRBJ1-3,CASSLQGGNTIYF,TGTGCCAGCAGCCTGCAGGGGGGAAACACCATATATTTT
TRBV5-6,TRBD1,TRBJ1-1,CASSLRGPEAFF,TGTGCCAGCAGCTTAAGGGGGCCTGAAGCTTTCTTT
TRBV2,.,TRBJ2-7,CASSPGPGRGQAYEQYF,TGTGCCAGCAGCCCAGGCCCGGGCAGGGGCCAAGCCTACGAGCAGTACTTC
TRBV5-1,.,TRBJ2-3,CASSLRTSTDTQYF,TGCGCCAGCAGCTTGCGGACTAGCACAGATACGCAGTATTTT
TRBV10-3,.,TRBJ1-5,CAISEAGIQPQHF,TGTGCCATCAGTGAAGCGGGCATCCAGCCCCAGCATTTT
TRBV19,TRBD1,TRBJ2-4,CASSAQRFTGDAKNIQYF,TGTGCCAGTAGTGCCCAACGATTCACAGGGGATGCCAAAAACATTCAGTACTTC
TRBV28,TRBD1,TRBJ2-1,CASRDGQVYNEQFF,TGTGCCAGCAGAGATGGACAGGTGTACAATGAGCAGTTCTTC
TRBV10-1,.,TRBJ1-6,CASSFGSNSPLHF,TGCGCCAGCAGTTTCGGGTCGAATTCACCCCTCCACTTT
TRBV7-3,.,TRBJ2-7,CASSSTGAYEQYF,TGTGCCAGCAGCTCCACGGGGGCCTACGAGCAGTACTTC
TRBV7-3,.,TRBJ2-3,CASSLWAGTDTQYF,TGTGCCAGCAGCTTATGGGCAGGCACAGATACGCAGTATTTT
TRBV28,.,TRBJ2-3,CASRWAGDTDTQYF,TGTGCCAGCCGTTGGGCAGGGGACACAGATACGCAGTATTTT
TRBV28,TRBD1,TRBJ2-7,CASSVTGGAYEQYF,TGTGCCAGCAGTGTAACAGGGGGCGCGTACGAGCAGTACTTC
TRBV4-1,.,TRBJ2-7,CASSQEQALPYEQYF,TGCGCCAGCAGCCAAGAACAGGCCTTGCCCTACGAGCAGTACTTC
TRBV4-1,.,TRBJ2-7,CASSQYSGPYEQYF,TGCGCCAGCAGCCAGTATAGCGGACCCTACGAGCAGTACTTC
TRBV5-1,.,TRBJ1-2,CASSPLNNYGYTF,TGCGCCAGCAGCCCCCTTAATAACTATGGCTACACCTTC
TRBV4-1,TRBD1,TRBJ1-2,CASSQDPGQGTYYGYTF,TGCGCCAGCAGCCAAGACCCTGGACAGGGGACTTACTATGGCTACACCTTC
TRBV10-3,TRBD1,TRBJ1-3,CAISDFGTEGANSGNTIYF,TGTGCCATCAGTGACTTTGGGACAGAAGGGGCGAACTCTGGAAACACCATATATTTT
TRBV27,TRBD1,TRBJ2-7,CASSLRTGLSYEQYF,TGTGCCAGCAGTTTACGGACAGGACTTTCCTACGAGCAGTACTTC
TRBV7-9,.,TRBJ2-5,CASSGYDYGQETQYF,TGTGCCAGCAGCGGGTACGATTATGGGCAGGAGACCCAGTACTTC
TRBV10-1,TRBD2,TRBJ2-3,CASSDLLAGSDTQYF,TGCGCCAGCAGTGATCTCCTAGCGGGGTCAGATACGCAGTATTTT
TRBV27,TRBD1,TRBJ2-1,CASSLSVDRGQIEQFF,TGTGCCAGCAGTTTATCGGTGGACAGGGGGCAAATTGAGCAGTTCTTC
TRBV10-2,.,TRBJ2-2,CASSGGTLLTTGELFF,TGCGCCAGCAGTGGAGGGACACTTCTTACCACCGGGGAGCTGTTTTTT
TRBV15,.,TRBJ1-1,CATSREQGVETEAFF,TGTGCCACCAGCAGAGAACAGGGAGTGGAGACTGAAGCTTTCTTT
TRBV19,.,TRBJ2-5,CASSVSGVFQGTQYF,TGTGCCAGTAGTGTGTCGGGGGTATTTCAAGGGACCCAGTACTTC
TRBV28,.,TRBJ2-3,CASSGQTYFTDTQYF,TGTGCCAGCAGTGGACAGACATATTTCACAGATACGCAGTATTTT
TRBV9,TRBD1,TRBJ1-2,CASSAGQGIDYGYTF,TGTGCCAGCAGCGCCGGACAGGGGATAGACTATGGCTACACCTTC
TRBV28,TRBD1,TRBJ1-1,CASSLGTGGSMNTEAFF,TGTGCCAGCAGTCTGGGGACAGGGGGCTCCATGAACACTGAAGCTTTCTTT
TRBV11-2,TRBD2,TRBJ2-2,CASSPRLAGGGGELFF,TGTGCCAGCAGCCCCCGACTAGCGGGGGGAGGGGGGGAGCTGTTTTTT
TRBV9,TRBD1,TRBJ2-7,CASSVEGQGARHEQYF,TGTGCCAGCAGCGTAGAAGGGCAGGGGGCACGCCACGAGCAGTACTTC
TRBV7-9,.,TRBJ2-1,CASSLVMGRGEQFF,TGTGCCAGCAGCTTAGTCATGGGGCGCGGTGAGCAGTTCTTC
TRBV2,.,TRBJ1-2,CAGSRTAYGYTF,TGTGCCGGTTCGCGGACAGCCTATGGCTACACCTTC
TRBV5-1,.,TRBJ1-1,CASSFGTEAFF,TGCGCCAGCAGCTTTGGGACAGAAGCTTTCTTT
TRBV28,.,TRBJ1-5,CASSFGTSANQPQHF,TGTGCCAGCAGTTTCGGGACAAGTGCCAATCAGCCCCAGCATTTT
TRBV7-9,.,TRBJ2-3,CASSSTRF,TGTGCCAGCAGCTCCACTAGATTT
TRBV19,.,TRBJ2-5,CASSEVVKETQYF,TGTGCCAGCTCGGAGGTAGTAAAAGAGACCCAGTACTTC
TRBV28,.,TRBJ1-6,CASSRRSQAVGSPLHF,TGTGCCAGCAGCCGACGATCACAGGCGGTGGGTTCACCCCTCCACTTT
TRBV5-1,TRBD1,TRBJ2-3,CASSLGQGEDTQYF,TGCGCCAGCAGCTTGGGCCAGGGGGAAGATACGCAGTATTTT
TRBV7-9,TRBD1,TRBJ1-6,CASSSPGTGSSYNSPLHF,TGTGCCAGCAGCTCCCCAGGGACAGGGAGCTCCTATAATTCACCCCTCCACTTT